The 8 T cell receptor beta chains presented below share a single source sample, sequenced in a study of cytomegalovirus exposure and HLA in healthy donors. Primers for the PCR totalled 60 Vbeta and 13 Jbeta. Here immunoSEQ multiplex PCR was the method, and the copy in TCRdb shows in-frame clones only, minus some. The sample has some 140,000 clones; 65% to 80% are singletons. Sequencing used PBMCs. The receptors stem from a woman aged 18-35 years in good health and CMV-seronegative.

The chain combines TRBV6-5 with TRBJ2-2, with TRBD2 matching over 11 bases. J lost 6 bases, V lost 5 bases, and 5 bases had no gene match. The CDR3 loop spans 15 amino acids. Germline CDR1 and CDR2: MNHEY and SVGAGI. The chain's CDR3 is CASSQPSGRPGELFF. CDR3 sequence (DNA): TGTGCCAGCAGTCAACCTAGCGGGAGGCCCGGGGAGCTGTTTTTT.

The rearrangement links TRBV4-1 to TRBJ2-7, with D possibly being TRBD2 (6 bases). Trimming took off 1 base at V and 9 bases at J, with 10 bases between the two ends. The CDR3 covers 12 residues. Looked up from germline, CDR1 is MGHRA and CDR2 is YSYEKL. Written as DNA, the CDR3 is TGCGCCAGCAGCCAAGTGGGAGGCGGGCAGTACTTC. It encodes CASSQVGGGQYF.

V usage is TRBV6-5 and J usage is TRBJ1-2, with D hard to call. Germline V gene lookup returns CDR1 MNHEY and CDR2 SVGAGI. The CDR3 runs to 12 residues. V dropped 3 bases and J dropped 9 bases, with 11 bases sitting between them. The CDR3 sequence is CASSYKGASYTF. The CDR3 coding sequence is TGTGCCAGCAGTTATAAGGGAGCGAGCTACACCTTC.

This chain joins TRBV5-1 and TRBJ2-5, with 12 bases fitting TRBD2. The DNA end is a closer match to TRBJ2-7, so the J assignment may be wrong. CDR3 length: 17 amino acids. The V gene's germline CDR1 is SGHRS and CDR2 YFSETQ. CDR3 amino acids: CASSLASSGRDSYEQYF. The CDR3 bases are TGCGCCAGCAGCTTGGCCTCTAGCGGGAGGGACTCCTACGAGCAGTACTTC.

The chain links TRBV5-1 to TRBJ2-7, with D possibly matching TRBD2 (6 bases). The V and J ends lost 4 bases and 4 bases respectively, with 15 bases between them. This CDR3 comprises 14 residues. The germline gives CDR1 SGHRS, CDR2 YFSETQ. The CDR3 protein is CASSPGPEGYEQYF. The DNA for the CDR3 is TGCGCCAGCAGCCCAGGACCGGAGGGGTACGAGCAGTACTTC. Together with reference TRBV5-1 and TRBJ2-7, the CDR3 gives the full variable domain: KAGVTQTPRYLIKTRGQQVTLSCSPISGHRSVSWYQQTPGQGLQFLFEYFSETQRNKGNFPGRFSGRQFSNSRSEMNVSTLELGDSALYLCASSPGPEGYEQYFGPGTRLTVT.

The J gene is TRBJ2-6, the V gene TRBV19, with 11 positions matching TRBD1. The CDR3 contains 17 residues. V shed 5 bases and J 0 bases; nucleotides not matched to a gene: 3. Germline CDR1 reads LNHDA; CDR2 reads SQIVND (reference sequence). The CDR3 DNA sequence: TGTGCCAGTAGTTTGGGACAGGGGGACTCTGGGGCCAACGTCCTGACTTTC. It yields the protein CASSLGQGDSGANVLTF.

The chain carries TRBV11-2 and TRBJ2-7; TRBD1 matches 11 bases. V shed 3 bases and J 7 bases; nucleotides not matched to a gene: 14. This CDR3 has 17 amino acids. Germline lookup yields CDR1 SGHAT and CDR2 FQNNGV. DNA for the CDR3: TGTGCCAGCAGCTTTCAAATCGCCGGGACAGGGGGTAAGGAGCAGTACTTC. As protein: CASSFQIAGTGGKEQYF.

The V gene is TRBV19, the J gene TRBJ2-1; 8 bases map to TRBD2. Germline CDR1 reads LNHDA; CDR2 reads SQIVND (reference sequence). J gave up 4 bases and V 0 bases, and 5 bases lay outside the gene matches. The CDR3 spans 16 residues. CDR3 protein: CASSIEAGEGYNEQFF. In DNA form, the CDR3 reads TGTGCCAGTAGTATAGAAGCGGGAGAAGGGTACAATGAGCAGTTCTTC.